This TCR beta chain was retrieved from a study of T cell responses to AZD1222 COVID-19 vaccine. Findings and limits, study-wide: Reportedly, close to half of spike-specific TCRs are directed against unmutated variant regions. Spike-specific TCR depth and breadth grew after two AZD1222 doses. CD4 TCRs linked to vaccination spanned spike, dominating at 160-218 and 743-854.

Some clones are missing from TCRdb's copy, which holds only in-frame ones; the method was immunoSEQ multiplex PCR. This sample has 120,000 to 150,000 clones, with roughly 89% found just once. On this clone: Antigen specificity is unknown.

V shed 3 bases and J 0 bases; nucleotides not matched to a gene: 3. From germline, CDR1 is MNHEY and CDR2 SMNVEV (reference sequence). The CDR3 runs 16 residues. This receptor was obtained from an adult who received the MenACWY meningococcal vaccine as a control. The specimen comprised peripheral blood, sampled 28 days after the second dose of the MenACWY control vaccine. The rearrangement links TRBV27 to TRBJ2-1, with 9 bases fitting TRBD1. The CDR3 nucleotides are TGTGCCAGCAGTTTTGCGGGACAGGGCTCCTACAATGAGCAGTTCTTC. Translated: CASSFAGQGSYNEQFF.